This TCR beta chain was retrieved from a study of T-cell reconstitution after alpha-beta-depleted transplantation in children. This clonotype occurred many times. It was with unique molecular identifiers that the TCRbeta library was prepared. TCRdb re-derived calls from the PCR reads in MiXCR, one entry per CDR3 protein. Among around 200,000 distinct CDR3 sequences, around 9.6% were seen once, and the ten largest hold approximately 6.2%. CDR3 length equals 16 residues. Germline V CDR1 and CDR2: LGHDT, YNNKEL (reference sequence). The germline V and J ends were trimmed by 1 base and 6 bases, with 19 bases remaining between them.

This TCR was sampled from a human donor who donated a stem cell graft to a child with acute lymphoblastic leukemia. The chain uses TRBV3-1 and TRBJ2-7; possibly TRBD1 or TRBD2 for D (5 bases each). The specimen comprised PBMCs from the stem cell graft donor, sampled from the stem cell graft. In nucleotides, the CDR3 is TGTGCCAGCAGCCAAGTCGGGACCGGCCGTTCCAGCGAGCAGTACTTC. This codes for CASSQVGTGRSSEQYF.